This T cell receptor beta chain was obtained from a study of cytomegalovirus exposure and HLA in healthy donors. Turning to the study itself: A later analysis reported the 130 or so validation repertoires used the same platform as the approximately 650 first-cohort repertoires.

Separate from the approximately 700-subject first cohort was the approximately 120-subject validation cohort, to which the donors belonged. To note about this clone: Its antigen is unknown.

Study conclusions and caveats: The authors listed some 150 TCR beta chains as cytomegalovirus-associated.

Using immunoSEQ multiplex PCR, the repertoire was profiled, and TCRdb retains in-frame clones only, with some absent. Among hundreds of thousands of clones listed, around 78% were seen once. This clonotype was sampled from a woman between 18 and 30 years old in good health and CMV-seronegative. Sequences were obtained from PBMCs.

The CDR3 loop is CASGARWAYEQYF. In nucleotides, the CDR3 is TGTGCCAGCGGTGCGAGGTGGGCCTACGAGCAGTACTTC. The chain recombines TRBV2 with TRBJ2-7; the D is unclear. The germline CDR1 and CDR2 sequences are SNHLY and FYNNEI. This CDR3 contains 13 residues. V was cut by 8 bases and J by 2 bases, with 13 bases left in between.